The T cell receptor beta chain under discussion was sequenced for a study of a mutant IDH1 vaccine in newly diagnosed glioma. Study summary: The treated population exhibited a male proportion of roughly 62%, a female proportion of 37.5%, and a mean age of about 39 years.

The time point: baseline, week 1 (first vaccination visit). The treatment: pre-vaccination baseline after standard-of-care therapy. Patients carried new grade 3 or 4 IDH1-mutant astrocytomas lacking nuclear ATRX. Per germline, CDR1 SGDLS and CDR2 YYNGEE. The CDR3 contains 15 residues. The ends were cut back, 0 bases at V and 0 bases at J, with 8 bases in the middle. About this clone itself: Its antigen is unknown.

Notes on the study in general: Among top peripheral T cell clonotypes, changes seemed unrelated to pseudoprogression. Of the patients, 80% to 95% had vaccine-induced immune responses.

The assay was immunoSEQ multiplex PCR, and TCRdb's table has in-frame clones only and misses some. There are some 38,000 clones in the sample; roughly 92% occur only once, and about 20% lies in the top ten. The rearrangement joins TRBV9 to TRBJ2-3; tentative D call: TRBD2 (5 bases). This specimen was PBMCs, taken from a glioma patient treated with radiotherapy, temozolomide or both. This sequence originates from a man between 18 and 29 years old with glioma. CDR3: CASSVERRSTDTQYF. For the CDR3, the DNA is TGTGCCAGCAGCGTAGAGCGGCGTAGCACAGATACGCAGTATTTT.